Listed below are T cell receptor beta chains from one sample, sequenced in a study of blood T cell repertoires in COVID-19. Only in-frame clones appear in the TCRdb table, and some are missing; sequencing was by immunoSEQ multiplex PCR. The sample yields around 250,000 clones, 65% to 85% seen once. The sample comprised PBMCs or T cells enriched from blood (not recorded which). These receptors all stem from a man aged 50-60 years who had recovered from COVID-19. The CDR3 runs from the conserved cysteine through the conserved F or W. The D gene is left open where the match is weak. The size field is filled for only some rows; it gives once, few, many or a size class.

j_gene,abundance,d_gene,v_gene,CDR3aa,CDR3nt
TRBJ2-3,-,-,TRBV11-2,CASSMSLDTQYF,TGTGCCAGCAGCATGTCGTTGGATACGCAGTATTTT
TRBJ1-1,-,TRBD1,TRBV11-2,CASSLGWTGGRGVNTEAFF,TGTGCCAGCAGCTTAGGTTGGACAGGGGGAAGGGGGGTGAACACTGAAGCTTTCTTT
TRBJ2-1,-,-,TRBV4-1,CASSHQSGVKYNEQFF,TGCGCCAGCAGCCATCAGTCCGGGGTAAAATACAATGAGCAGTTCTTC
TRBJ1-3,-,TRBD1,TRBV10-2,CASSESDRVWDTIYF,TGCGCCAGCAGTGAGTCTGACAGGGTGTGGGACACCATATATTTT
TRBJ2-1,-,-,TRBV7-8,CASSLESQRRGGEQFF,TGTGCCAGCAGCTTAGAGTCCCAGCGGAGGGGAGGTGAGCAGTTCTTC
TRBJ2-5,-,-,TRBV10-1,CASQRTGQETQYF,TGCGCCAGCCAGAGGACGGGGCAAGAGACCCAGTACTTC
TRBJ2-7,-,TRBD1,TRBV28,CASKTAGTGGREQYF,TGTGCCAGCAAAACCGCTGGGACAGGGGGCCGCGAGCAGTACTTC
TRBJ1-2,-,-,TRBV12-3/TRBV12-4,CASSFRVGYGYTF,TGTGCCAGCAGTTTCAGGGTCGGCTATGGCTACACCTTC
TRBJ2-7,-,-,TRBV7-2,CASSPRAPNYEQYF,TGTGCCAGCAGCCCCAGGGCGCCCAACTACGAGCAGTACTTC
TRBJ1-1,-,TRBD1,TRBV5-4,CASSMARGRNTEAFF,TGTGCCAGCAGCATGGCCAGGGGGAGGAACACTGAAGCTTTCTTT
TRBJ1-5,-,-,TRBV12-3/TRBV12-4,CASSLQDQPQHF,TGTGCCAGCAGTTTACAGGATCAGCCCCAGCATTTT
TRBJ1-6,few,-,TRBV5-1,CASSTPEVSPLHF,TGCGCCAGCAGCACCCCCGAGGTCTCACCCCTCCACTTT
TRBJ1-2,-,TRBD1,TRBV5-4,CASSLVAGTGNGYTF,TGTGCCAGCAGCTTGGTGGCCGGGACAGGGAATGGCTACACCTTC
TRBJ1-2,-,TRBD1,TRBV29-1,CSVGDREDGYTF,TGCAGCGTTGGGGACAGGGAGGATGGCTACACCTTC
TRBJ1-2,-,-,TRBV28,CASSSPGDGYTF,TGTGCCAGCAGTTCCCCAGGGGATGGCTACACCTTC
TRBJ2-7,-,-,TRBV6-2/TRBV6-3,CASSYVRQSSYEQYF,TGTGCCAGCAGTTACGTCCGACAGAGCTCCTACGAGCAGTACTTC
TRBJ2-1,once,TRBD2,TRBV11-3,CASSPFLAGGEGDEQFF,TGTGCCAGCAGCCCCTTCTTAGCGGGAGGGGAGGGCGATGAGCAGTTCTTC
TRBJ1-1,-,-,TRBV30,CAWRDSWVSGVNTEAFF,TGTGCCTGGAGGGACAGTTGGGTCAGCGGTGTGAACACTGAAGCTTTCTTT
TRBJ1-4,-,TRBD1,TRBV19,CASEPGQGSLSELFF,TGTGCCAGTGAGCCGGGACAGGGGTCGTTGTCGGAACTGTTTTTT
TRBJ2-7,-,-,TRBV7-2,CASARQDSYEQYF,TGTGCCAGCGCGAGACAGGACTCCTACGAGCAGTACTTC
TRBJ2-2,-,-,TRBV6-2/TRBV6-3,CASSHGLISGELFF,TGTGCCAGCAGTCATGGACTAATTTCCGGGGAGCTGTTTTTT
TRBJ1-4,-,-,TRBV9,CASSPYAGINEKLFF,TGTGCCAGCAGCCCCTACGCAGGCATTAATGAAAAACTGTTTTTT
TRBJ1-2,-,-,TRBV3-1/TRBV3-2,CASSQVQGVSGTF,TGTGCCAGCAGCCAAGTACAAGGAGTCTCCGGCACCTTC
TRBJ1-3,-,-,TRBV19,CASSIVGSSGNTIYF,TGTGCCAGTAGTATTGTGGGGAGCTCTGGAAACACCATATATTTT
TRBJ2-1,-,-,TRBV18,CASSPPASSILWGRGYTNEQFF,TGTGCCAGCTCACCACCCGCCTCATCAATTCTTTGGGGGCGCGGGTACACAAATGAGCAGTTCTTC
TRBJ1-2,-,TRBD1,TRBV18,CASSPASNQGDGYTF,TGTGCCAGCTCACCGGCCTCCAACCAGGGGGATGGCTACACCTTC
TRBJ1-1,-,-,TRBV12-5,CASGLGRAGPMNTEAFF,TGTGCTAGTGGTTTGGGCAGGGCAGGCCCCATGAACACTGAAGCTTTCTTT
TRBJ2-7,-,TRBD2,TRBV18,CASSPGASGGSEQYF,TGTGCCAGCTCACCAGGCGCGAGCGGGGGTAGCGAGCAGTACTTC
TRBJ2-7,-,-,TRBV5-4,CASSYRGSYEQYF,TGTGCCAGCAGCTACCGGGGCTCCTACGAGCAGTACTTC
TRBJ2-1,-,-,TRBV5-1,CASSAAVSISYNEQFF,TGCGCCAGCAGCGCCGCCGTTAGCATTTCCTACAATGAGCAGTTCTTC
TRBJ2-3,-,TRBD2,TRBV12-5,CASGPSGRWTQYF,TGTGCTAGTGGTCCTAGCGGGAGGTGGACGCAGTATTTT
TRBJ2-1,few,-,TRBV4-2,CASRAGNEQFF,TGTGCCAGCAGGGCGGGCAATGAGCAGTTCTTC
TRBJ1-4,-,-,TRBV7-9,CASSSREEGHEKLFF,TGTGCCAGCAGCAGCCGGGAGGAGGGGCATGAAAAACTGTTTTTT
TRBJ2-6,once,TRBD1,TRBV4-1,CASSQEGTGGFGANVLTF,TGCGCCAGCAGCCAAGAAGGGACAGGGGGATTTGGGGCCAACGTCCTGACTTTC
TRBJ2-7,-,-,TRBV9,CASSVAQRDYEQYF,TGTGCCAGCAGCGTAGCTCAGAGGGACTACGAGCAGTACTTC
TRBJ1-1,-,-,TRBV5-1,CASSLVGHRATNTEAFF,TGCGCCAGCAGCTTGGTCGGCCACAGGGCCACGAACACTGAAGCTTTCTTT
TRBJ1-5,few,-,TRBV30,CAWSKTGGNQPQHF,TGTGCCTGGAGCAAGACAGGCGGCAATCAGCCCCAGCATTTT
TRBJ2-3,-,-,TRBV7-9,CASSFSPIRDTQYF,TGTGCCAGCAGCTTTAGCCCAATCCGGGATACGCAGTATTTT
TRBJ2-2,-,TRBD2,TRBV9,CASSLTPGGLSGELFF,TGTGCCAGCAGCCTTACCCCGGGAGGGCTGTCCGGGGAGCTGTTTTTT
TRBJ2-5,-,TRBD1,TRBV15,CATSRDRGETQYF,TGTGCCACCAGCAGAGACAGGGGGGAGACCCAGTACTTC
TRBJ1-5,-,TRBD1,TRBV12-3/TRBV12-4,CASTGQGNQPQHF,TGTGCCAGCACCGGACAGGGGAATCAGCCCCAGCATTTT
TRBJ1-3,-,-,TRBV19,CASSVGLTTSGNTIYF,TGTGCCAGTAGTGTGGGACTGACGACCTCTGGAAACACCATATATTTT
TRBJ1-5,-,-,TRBV29-1,CSVETGRGQPQHF,TGCAGCGTTGAAACAGGTAGAGGTCAGCCCCAGCATTTT
TRBJ2-4,-,-,TRBV24-1,CATSDLRTVAKNIQYF,TGTGCCACCAGTGATTTGCGGACAGTAGCCAAAAACATTCAGTACTTC
TRBJ1-5,-,TRBD1,TRBV30,CAWNRGGASGGPQHF,TGTGCCTGGAATCGAGGGGGCGCAAGTGGTGGGCCCCAGCATTTT
TRBJ2-2,-,TRBD2,TRBV3-1/TRBV3-2,CASSQGPTGGTNTGELFF,TGTGCCAGCAGCCAAGGGCCGACGGGGGGGACGAACACCGGGGAGCTGTTTTTT
TRBJ1-1,-,-,TRBV18,CASSPAGANTEAFF,TGTGCCAGCTCACCGGCAGGGGCGAACACTGAAGCTTTCTTT
TRBJ1-5,many,-,TRBV4-2,CASSQDYRLGGRNQPQHF,TGTGCCAGCAGCCAAGATTACCGCTTGGGAGGGCGGAATCAGCCCCAGCATTTT
TRBJ2-5,-,-,TRBV7-9,CASSLGGGGGPRETQYF,TGTGCCAGCAGCTTAGGGGGGGGCGGGGGCCCGAGGGAGACCCAGTACTTC